Listed below are T cell receptor beta chains from one sample, sequenced in a study of blood T cells in healthy people across ages. One entry per CDR3 protein, called by TCRdb with MiXCR from the 5' RACE reads. The table has roughly 500,000 distinct CDR3 sequences, nearly 25% seen once. This sample also belongs to another study, concerning T cells of mothers and their children.

Material: blood. The receptors were sampled from a boy aged 5-17 years in good health. CDR3s include the opening cysteine and the closing phenylalanine or tryptophan. Fields, in order: CDR3 DNA, CDR3 protein, J gene, V gene, clone size, D gene. A D gene is named only where the DNA matches it firmly. Clone size, where shown, is once, few, many, or a class for clones that have expanded.

TGTGCCAGCAGCGTAGATTGGGCTAGCGGGACTGATACGCAGTATTTT,CASSVDWASGTDTQYF,TRBJ2-3,TRBV9,many,TRBD2
TGCGCCAGCAGCCAAGAATGGCAGGGAGGAGATACGCAGTATTTT,CASSQEWQGGDTQYF,TRBJ2-3,TRBV4-3,-,-
TGTGCCAGCAGTTTACCCGGACGGTACTACGAGCAGTACTTC,CASSLPGRYYEQYF,TRBJ2-7,TRBV12-3/TRBV12-4,-,-
TGTGCCAGCAGTTACTCGAGCACATCCGAGCAGTACTTC,CASSYSSTSEQYF,TRBJ2-7,TRBV6-5,-,-
TGCAGTGCTAGCCCTGTCCCGATACTAGCGTTCTCCTACGAGCAGTACTTC,CSASPVPILAFSYEQYF,TRBJ2-7,TRBV20-1,few,TRBD2
TGTGCCACCAGCAGAGATACCCCGGGCGGGTTGCTAGCGGGGGTTGGCGGGGAGCTGTTTTTT,CATSRDTPGGLLAGVGGELFF,TRBJ2-2,TRBV15,-,TRBD2
TGCGCCAGCAGCCAAGATCGTTATAGCGGCACCTCCTACGAGCAGTACTTC,CASSQDRYSGTSYEQYF,TRBJ2-7,TRBV4-3,-,-
TGTGCCAGCAGTCTAGATGGGCCCCAGCATTTT,CASSLDGPQHF,TRBJ1-5,TRBV12-3/TRBV12-4,-,-
TGTGCCAGCAGTTTAGGACCGGGCCCCAAAAGAGGAGAGACCCAGTACTTC,CASSLGPGPKRGETQYF,TRBJ2-5,TRBV12-3/TRBV12-4,-,-
TGTGCCGGCAGAGTCCAGACAGGGGGGTCATACGAGCAGTACTTC,CAGRVQTGGSYEQYF,TRBJ2-7,TRBV27,-,TRBD1
TGTGCCAGCAGCTTAGGGCAGACAGGGCCAAGCACAGATACGCAGTATTTT,CASSLGQTGPSTDTQYF,TRBJ2-3,TRBV7-9,few,TRBD1
TGCGCCAGCAGCTTTGAGAGGGGACCCTACGAGCAGTACTTC,CASSFERGPYEQYF,TRBJ2-7,TRBV5-1,few,-
TGTGCCAGCAGGGTTTCACCCCTGGTCTACAATGAGCAGTTCTTC,CASRVSPLVYNEQFF,TRBJ2-1,TRBV28,-,-
TGTGCCAGCAGTTACTCAAGGGCCGGTGAAGCTTTCTTT,CASSYSRAGEAFF,TRBJ1-1,TRBV6-5,-,-
TGTGCCAGCAGAAACGGGGGGCCCTACAATGAGCAGTTCTTC,CASRNGGPYNEQFF,TRBJ2-1,TRBV28,few,-
TGTGCTACAGCGGGAGACAGGGGGCGGAATGAGCAGTTCTTC,CATAGDRGRNEQFF,TRBJ2-1,TRBV28,-,TRBD1
TGCAGTGCTAGAGTTGGGCTAGCCTCCTACAATGAGCAGTTCTTC,CSARVGLASYNEQFF,TRBJ2-1,TRBV20-1,few,-
TGTGCCAGCAGTCATAGAGGAGGGAGCTACGAGCAGTACTTC,CASSHRGGSYEQYF,TRBJ2-7,TRBV6-2/TRBV6-3,few,-
TGTGCCAGCAGCCCGAACCTCGGGCCGCCTAGCACAGATACGCAGTATTTT,CASSPNLGPPSTDTQYF,TRBJ2-3,TRBV9,few,-
TGTGCCAGCAGCCTTCACGGGACAGGGGCGTACGAGCAGTACTTC,CASSLHGTGAYEQYF,TRBJ2-7,TRBV13,few,TRBD1
TGTGCCAGCAGCCCAGCGGGACAGCCCTACTCTGGGGCCAACGTCCTGACTTTC,CASSPAGQPYSGANVLTF,TRBJ2-6,TRBV13,-,-
TGTGCCAGCAGCTGGGCAACGAACACTGAAGCTTTCTTT,CASSWATNTEAFF,TRBJ1-1,TRBV7-9,many,-
TGTGCCAGCAGCTTAGCGGGCCTCGAGCGGGGTAGGACAGATACGCAGTATTTT,CASSLAGLERGRTDTQYF,TRBJ2-3,TRBV7-2,few,TRBD2
TGTGCCAGCAGTGCCGAAGAGGGCAGGGCTTCTCCTCTTTATGGCTACACCTTC,CASSAEEGRASPLYGYTF,TRBJ1-2,TRBV6-1,-,-
TGCAGTGCTGACAGGGGGAGCGGCTACACCTTC,CSADRGSGYTF,TRBJ1-2,TRBV20-1,few,TRBD1
TGTGCCAGCAGCTTAGGCAGCATGAACACTGAAGCTTTCTTT,CASSLGSMNTEAFF,TRBJ1-1,TRBV7-6,-,-
TGTGCCAGCTCACCACGGGCTAGCGGGGGCACAGATACGCAGTATTTT,CASSPRASGGTDTQYF,TRBJ2-3,TRBV18,few,TRBD2
TGTGCCAGCAGCTCTAGGACAGGGGGCTACGAGCAGTACTTC,CASSSRTGGYEQYF,TRBJ2-7,TRBV4-2,many,TRBD1
TGTGCCAGCAGCCGTAGCGGGGGGCTTAGCGAGCAGTACTTC,CASSRSGGLSEQYF,TRBJ2-7,TRBV28,few,TRBD2
TGTGCCACAGGCATAGGGACCTACAATGAGCAGTTCTTC,CATGIGTYNEQFF,TRBJ2-1,TRBV6-5,-,-
TGTGCCAGCTCACCAGCGAGGGAGACCCAGTACTTC,CASSPARETQYF,TRBJ2-5,TRBV18,-,-
TGTGCCAGCAAAAGGACTCCTGACAATGAGCAGTTCTTC,CASKRTPDNEQFF,TRBJ2-1,TRBV7-2,few,-
TGTGCCAGCAGCCCATTGACGGGAGGGGAGACCCAGTACTTC,CASSPLTGGETQYF,TRBJ2-5,TRBV7-2,-,TRBD2
TGTGCCAGCAGTATCTCCCGGACAGATGGCTACACCTTC,CASSISRTDGYTF,TRBJ1-2,TRBV2,-,-
TGCGCCAGCAGCTCTGGACTAGCGGGGGCCTTATACAATGAGCAGTTCTTC,CASSSGLAGALYNEQFF,TRBJ2-1,TRBV5-1,-,TRBD2
TGTGCCAGCAGCTCGGGACAGGTCACCGGGGAGCTGTTTTTT,CASSSGQVTGELFF,TRBJ2-2,TRBV7-2,few,TRBD1
TGCGCCAGCAGCTTGGCCAGGGGTAAGGGTGAGCATGAGCAGTTCTTC,CASSLARGKGEHEQFF,TRBJ2-1,TRBV5-1,-,-
TGTGCCACCAGTGATTTCTTTGGAAACACCGGGGAGCTGTTTTTT,CATSDFFGNTGELFF,TRBJ2-2,TRBV24-1,few,-
TGTGCCAGCGGTGGACAGGGTTGGACTAATGAAAAACTGTTTTTT,CASGGQGWTNEKLFF,TRBJ1-4,TRBV7-9,-,TRBD1
TGTGCCAGCAGCCAGACTAGCGATCCTCTGGGGGAGACCCAGTACTTC,CASSQTSDPLGETQYF,TRBJ2-5,TRBV4-2,many,TRBD2